This T cell receptor beta chain was sequenced for a study of blood T cell repertoires in COVID-19. Study overall: Researchers got acute and convalescent COVID-19 samples from the United States, Italy and Spain.

TCRdb's table, derived via immunoSEQ multiplex PCR, lists solely in-frame clones and lacks some. The sample holds approximately 270,000 clones, approximately 85% seen once. This CDR3 comprises 13 residues. Germline V gene data show CDR1 as SGHRS and CDR2 as YFSETQ. V dropped 4 bases and J dropped 4; count of bases not matched to a gene: 2. The clonotype was recovered from a woman in her 50s who had recovered from COVID-19. Sequencing was carried out using PBMCs or T cells enriched from blood (not recorded which). The chain carries TRBV5-1 and TRBJ1-1; 9 bases line up with TRBD1. The CDR3 DNA reads TGCGCCAGCAGCGGGACAGGGATCACTGAAGCTTTCTTT. Its translation is CASSGTGITEAFF.